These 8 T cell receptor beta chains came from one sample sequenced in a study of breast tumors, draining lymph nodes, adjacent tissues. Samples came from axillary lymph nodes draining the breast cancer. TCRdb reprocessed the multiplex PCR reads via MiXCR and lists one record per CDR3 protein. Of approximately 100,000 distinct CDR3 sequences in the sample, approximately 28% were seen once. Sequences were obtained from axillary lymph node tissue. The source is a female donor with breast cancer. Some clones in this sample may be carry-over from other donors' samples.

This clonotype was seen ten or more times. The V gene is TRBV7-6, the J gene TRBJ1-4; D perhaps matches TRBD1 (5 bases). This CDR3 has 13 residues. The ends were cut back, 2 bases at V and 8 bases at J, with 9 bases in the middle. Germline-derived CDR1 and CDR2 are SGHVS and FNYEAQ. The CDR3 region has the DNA TGTGCCAGCAGCTTACAGGGCAGCGAAAAACTGTTTTTT. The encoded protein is CASSLQGSEKLFF.

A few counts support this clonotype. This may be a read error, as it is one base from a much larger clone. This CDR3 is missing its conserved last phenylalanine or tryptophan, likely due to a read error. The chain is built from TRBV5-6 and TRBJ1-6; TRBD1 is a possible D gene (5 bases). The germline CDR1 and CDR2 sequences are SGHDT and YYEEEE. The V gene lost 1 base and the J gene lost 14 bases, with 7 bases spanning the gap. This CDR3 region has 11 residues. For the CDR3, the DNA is TGTGCCAGCAGCTTGAAGGGGACCCTCCACTCT. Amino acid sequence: CASSLKGTLHS.

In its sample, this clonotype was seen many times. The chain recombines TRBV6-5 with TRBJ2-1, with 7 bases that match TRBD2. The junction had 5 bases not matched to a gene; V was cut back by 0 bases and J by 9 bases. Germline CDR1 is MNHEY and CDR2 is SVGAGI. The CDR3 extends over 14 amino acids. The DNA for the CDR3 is TGTGCCAGCAGTTACTCGGGGGGAGGGTTTGAGCAGTTCTTC. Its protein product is CASSYSGGGFEQFF.

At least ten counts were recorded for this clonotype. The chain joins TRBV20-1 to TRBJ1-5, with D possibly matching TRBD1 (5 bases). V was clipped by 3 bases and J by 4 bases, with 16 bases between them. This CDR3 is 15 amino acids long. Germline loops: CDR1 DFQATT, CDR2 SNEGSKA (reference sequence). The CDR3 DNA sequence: TGCAGTGCTAGTTTGGGGGTTGGAGGAAATCAGCCCCAGCATTTT. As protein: CSASLGVGGNQPQHF.

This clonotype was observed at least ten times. In nucleotides, the CDR3 is TGTGCCAGCAGCCATAGGACAGGGCAGGGCTACACCTTC. Protein sequence: CASSHRTGQGYTF. The chain combines TRBV3-1 with TRBJ1-2; 8 bases fit TRBD1. The CDR3 runs to 13 residues. Germline-derived CDR1 and CDR2 are LGHDT and YNNKEL (reference sequence). V lost 3 bases and J lost 8; bases outside the gene matches: 5.

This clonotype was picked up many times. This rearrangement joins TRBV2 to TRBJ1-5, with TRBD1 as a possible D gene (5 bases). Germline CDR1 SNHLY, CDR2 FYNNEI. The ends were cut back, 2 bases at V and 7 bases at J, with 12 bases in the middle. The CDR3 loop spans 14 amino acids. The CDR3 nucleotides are TGTGCCAGCAGTGAACCGCAGGGTGGACAGCCCCAGCATTTT. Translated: CASSEPQGGQPQHF.

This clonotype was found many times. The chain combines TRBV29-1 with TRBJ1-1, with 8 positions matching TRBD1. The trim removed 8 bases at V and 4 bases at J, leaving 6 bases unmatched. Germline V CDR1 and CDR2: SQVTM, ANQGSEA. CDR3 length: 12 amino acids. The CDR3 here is CSTKQGGTEAFF. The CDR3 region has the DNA TGCAGCACCAAACAGGGGGGCACTGAAGCTTTCTTT.

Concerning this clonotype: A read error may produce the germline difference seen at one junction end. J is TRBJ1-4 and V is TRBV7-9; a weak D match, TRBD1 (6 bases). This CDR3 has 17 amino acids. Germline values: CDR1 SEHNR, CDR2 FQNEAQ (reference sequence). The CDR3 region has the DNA TGTGCCAGCGGCCCCTCAGGGACACCAAACCTTAATGAACAACTGTTTTTT. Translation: CASGPSGTPNLNEQLFF.